This TCR beta chain was captured in a study of blood T cell repertoires in COVID-19. This clone was counted between two and nine times. The germline V gene has CDR1 SGHTA and CDR2 FQGNSA. This CDR3 is built from 17 residues. Trimming pared 3 bases from V and 2 bases from J, leaving 14 bases between. Generated by immunoSEQ multiplex PCR, the TCRdb table keeps only in-frame clones and is missing some. The sample shows roughly 350,000 clones, 85% of them seen only once. The chain uses TRBV7-2 and TRBJ2-6, with D hard to call. The clonotype comes from a woman aged 18-29 years with acute or convalescent COVID-19. The sequenced sample was peripheral blood. The CDR3 bases are TGTGCCAGCAGCTTTAACTCTAACCTCCCTGGGGCCAACGTCCTGACTTTC. Translated: CASSFNSNLPGANVLTF.